The next 8 T cell receptor beta chains were all read from a single sample in a study of shared clonotypes between healthy human individuals. TCRdb's copy holds only in-frame clones and misses some; the assay was immunoSEQ multiplex PCR. The sample records roughly 2 million clones, about 94% being singletons. Sequenced: naive CD4+ T cells sorted from blood. Subset reported: CD45RA+ positively selected. These receptors all come from a man younger than 35 in good health.

The chain combines TRBV18 with TRBJ1-4; no reliable D call. V was shortened by 2 bases and J by 5 bases, with 12 bases between the two germline ends. Germline CDR1 and CDR2: KGHSH and LQKENI. The CDR3 contains 15 residues. The CDR3 sequence: CASSPGYGNNEKLFF. CDR3 DNA sequence: TGTGCCAGCTCACCAGGGTACGGCAACAATGAAAAACTGTTTTTT.

In this sample, this clone turned up a few times. Other nucleotide sequences in the sample specify the same CDR3. This chain connects TRBV2 to TRBJ1-5, with 7 bases fitting TRBD1. CDR1 and CDR2 (germline): SNHLY, FYNNEI. The V segment lost 6 bases and the J segment 3 bases; nucleotides outside the gene matches: 2. The CDR3 totals 13 residues. CDR3 coding DNA: TGTGCCAGCAGGGGACAGTTCAATCAGCCCCAGCATTTT. Protein: CASRGQFNQPQHF.

This CDR3 reads CAWDQINYGYTF. CDR3 DNA sequence: TGTGCCTGGGACCAGATTAACTATGGCTACACCTTC. This chain connects TRBV30 to TRBJ1-2, with unresolved D. This CDR3 region has 12 residues. Germline CDR1 is GTSNPN and CDR2 is SVGIG (reference sequence). V shed 5 bases and J shed 1 base, with 8 bases lying between them.

The chain employs TRBV18 and TRBJ2-5; TRBD1 might be the D (8 bases). The CDR3 loop spans 16 amino acids. V dropped 3 bases and J dropped 3 bases, with 17 bases sitting between them. Germline lookup yields CDR1 KGHSH and CDR2 LQKENI. CDR3 in amino acids: CASSPVGQGGKETQYF. The CDR3 DNA is TGTGCCAGCTCACCGGTCGGACAGGGAGGGAAAGAGACCCAGTACTTC.

The rearrangement uses TRBV29-1 and TRBJ2-5; D perhaps matches TRBD1 (6 bases). CDR3 length: 13 amino acids. Germline CDR1 reads SQVTM; CDR2 reads ANQGSEA. The V end lost 0 bases, the J end lost 7 bases, and 12 bases lay between the germline ends. CDR3 loop: CSVEEGARGTQYF. CDR3 nucleotides: TGCAGCGTTGAAGAGGGGGCGAGGGGGACCCAGTACTTC.

This chain connects TRBV10-3 to TRBJ2-2; 7 bases agree with TRBD1. The CDR3 loop spans 14 amino acids. Germline CDR1 is ENHRY and CDR2 is SYGVKD. V trimming: 6 bases; J trimming: 3 bases; junction bases outside the gene matches: 4. DNA of the CDR3: TGTGCCATCAGCCGTGACAGGGACACCGGGGAGCTGTTTTTT. It is translated as CAISRDRDTGELFF.

This clone is a singleton in its sample. The chain recombines TRBV18 with TRBJ1-1; 7 positions match TRBD1. CDR1 and CDR2 (germline): KGHSH, LQKENI. CDR3 length: 16 amino acids. V shed 2 bases, J shed 7 bases, and the junction held 13 bases outside the gene matches. This chain's CDR3 is CASSPSGGGGMGEAFF. The DNA of the CDR3 is TGTGCCAGCTCACCATCCGGGGGAGGGGGCATGGGTGAAGCTTTCTTT. The whole variable domain, filled in from reference TRBV18 and TRBJ1-1, reads NAGVMQNPRHLVRRRGQEARLRCSPMKGHSHVYWYRQLPEEGLKFMVYLQKENIIDESGMPKERFSAEFPKEGPSILRIQQVVRGDSAAYFCASSPSGGGGMGEAFFGQGTRLTVV.

The rearrangement joins TRBV4-1 to TRBJ2-5, with D perhaps TRBD1 or TRBD2 (6 bases each). V shed 1 base and J shed 5 bases, with 17 bases lying between them. The CDR3 is 16 residues long. Germline V gives CDR1 MGHRA, CDR2 YSYEKL. The CDR3 region has the DNA TGCGCCAGCAGCCAAGTATTGGGGGGCGCGGGGGAGACCCAGTACTTC. This codes for CASSQVLGGAGETQYF.